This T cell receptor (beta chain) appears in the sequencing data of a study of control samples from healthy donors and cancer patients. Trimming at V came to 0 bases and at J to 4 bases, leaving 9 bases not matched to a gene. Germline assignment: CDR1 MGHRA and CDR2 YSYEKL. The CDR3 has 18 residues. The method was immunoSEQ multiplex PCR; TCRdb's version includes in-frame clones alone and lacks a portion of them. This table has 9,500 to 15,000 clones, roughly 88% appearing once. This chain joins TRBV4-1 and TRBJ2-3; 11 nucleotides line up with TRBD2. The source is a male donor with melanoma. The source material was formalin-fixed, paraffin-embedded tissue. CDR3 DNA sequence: TGCGCCAGCAGCCAAGAAAGTCTCCTAGCGGGAGGTCCAGATACGCAGTATTTT. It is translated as CASSQESLLAGGPDTQYF.